Listed below are T cell receptor beta chains from one sample, sequenced in a study of blood T cell repertoires in COVID-19. Method: immunoSEQ multiplex PCR; TCRdb's copy keeps in-frame clones and lacks some. Of about 230,000 clones listed, just over 85% are singletons. Sequencing was carried out using PBMCs or T cells enriched from blood (not recorded which). These receptors were obtained from a man between 18 and 29 years old who had recovered from COVID-19. Each CDR3 is given with its conserved first and last residue. The D gene is left open where the match is weak. The size entry is marked missing in some rows and otherwise reads once, few, many or a size class.

TRBD2	TRBV27	TRBJ2-3	NA	TGTGCCAGCAGTTTTTATTCGGGAGGGTTAGATACGCAGTATTTT	CASSFYSGGLDTQYF
NA	TRBV30	TRBJ2-2	NA	TGTGCCTGGAGTCTCACCGAGGCCGGGGAGCTGTTTTTT	CAWSLTEAGELFF
NA	TRBV2	TRBJ1-2	NA	TGTGCCAGCAGTGACGGTTACCTCGGGGGCTATGGCTACACCTTC	CASSDGYLGGYGYTF
TRBD2	TRBV6-5	TRBJ2-7	NA	TGTGCCAGCAGCTACGGGACTAGCAGTCGCTACGAGCAGTACTTC	CASSYGTSSRYEQYF
TRBD2	TRBV24-1	TRBJ2-1	NA	TGTGCCACCAGTGATCCTAGCGGGAGTGGAAATGAGCAGTTCTTC	CATSDPSGSGNEQFF
TRBD1	TRBV27	TRBJ2-1	few	TGTGCCAGCAGCTCCGGACAGGCCGCCTACAATGAGCAGTTCTTC	CASSSGQAAYNEQFF
NA	TRBV5-1	TRBJ2-7	NA	TGCGCCAGCAGGGCCTGGGATAGCGGGCGGGACACCAACTCCTACGAGCAGTACTTC	CASRAWDSGRDTNSYEQYF
NA	TRBV15	TRBJ1-6	NA	TGTGCCACCAGCAGAGATTTTGGCAGTTCTTCACCCCTCCACTTT	CATSRDFGSSSPLHF
TRBD1	TRBV7-9	TRBJ1-5	NA	TGTGCCAGCAGCACCGGACAGGAGTTCAATCAGCCCCAGCATTTT	CASSTGQEFNQPQHF
NA	TRBV5-1	TRBJ2-3	NA	TGCGCCAGCAGCTTGGTTGGGGGAGGCCAGCGCACAGATACGCAGTATTTT	CASSLVGGGQRTDTQYF
TRBD2	TRBV28	TRBJ2-1	once	TGTGCCAGCAGCGCGTGGGCCCTAGCGGGGGGCTCATACAATGAGCAGTTCTTC	CASSAWALAGGSYNEQFF
NA	TRBV10-3	TRBJ1-5	NA	TGTGCCATCAGCCGACAGAATAATCAGCCCCAGCATTTT	CAISRQNNQPQHF
NA	TRBV7-9	TRBJ1-3	NA	TGTGCCAGCAGCTTAGCCCAATCTGGAAACACCATATATTTT	CASSLAQSGNTIYF
NA	TRBV10-2	TRBJ1-6	NA	TGCGCCAGCAGTGAGTTCCGGGATGTTAATTCACCCCTCCACTTT	CASSEFRDVNSPLHF
NA	TRBV19	TRBJ1-1	NA	TGTGCCACTCAAAACAGGGAGAACACTGAAGCTTTCTTT	CATQNRENTEAFF
TRBD1	TRBV29-1	TRBJ2-5	NA	TGCAGCGTGTTACCGGGACAGCAAGAGACCCAGTACTTC	CSVLPGQQETQYF
NA	TRBV7-2	TRBJ2-3	NA	TGTGCCAGCAGCTTAGGGAGGGGAACAGATACGCAGTATTTT	CASSLGRGTDTQYF
TRBD1	TRBV27	TRBJ2-7	NA	TGTGCCAGCAGTTCCGGGACAGGGGCACTTAGGGTCGAGCAGTACTTC	CASSSGTGALRVEQYF
NA	TRBV9	TRBJ1-2	NA	TGTGCCAGCAGCGTGCAGTCACATGGCTACACCTTC	CASSVQSHGYTF
NA	TRBV5-1	TRBJ2-2	few	TGCGCCAGCAGCGACACAGACACCGGGGAGCTGTTTTTT	CASSDTDTGELFF
NA	TRBV6-2/TRBV6-3	TRBJ1-2	NA	TGTGCCAGCACCCCCCCGGAGAACTATGGCTACACCTTC	CASTPPENYGYTF
TRBD2	TRBV5-1	TRBJ2-2	NA	TGCGCCAGCAGCTTGGCCTGGGCTAGCGGGAGCCGAAACACCGGGGAGCTGTTTTTT	CASSLAWASGSRNTGELFF
NA	TRBV3-1/TRBV3-2	TRBJ2-5	NA	TGTGCCAGCAGCTGGACTGCCGGCGAGACCCAGTACTTC	CASSWTAGETQYF
TRBD1	TRBV19	TRBJ1-1	NA	TGTGCCAGTAGTATTGGGGCCAGGGGGCGAACTGAAGCTTTCTTT	CASSIGARGRTEAFF
NA	TRBV28	TRBJ2-2	NA	TGTGCCAGCAGTTTGCCTAGCGAGAACGGGGAGCTGTTTTTT	CASSLPSENGELFF
TRBD2	TRBV3-1/TRBV3-2	TRBJ2-1	NA	TGTGCCAGCAGCCAAGATTCAACGGGAGGATACAATGAGCAGTTCTTC	CASSQDSTGGYNEQFF
NA	TRBV5-4	TRBJ1-3	NA	TGTGCCAGCACCGAGGGAGACTCTGGAAACACCATATATTTT	CASTEGDSGNTIYF
NA	TRBV29-1	TRBJ1-5	NA	TGCAGCGGACGGGTAGGCAATCAGCCCCAGCATTTT	CSGRVGNQPQHF
TRBD2	TRBV27	TRBJ2-1	NA	TGTGCCAGCAGTTTAGGACCTCTCGGGAGGAGGTACAATGAGCAGTTCTTC	CASSLGPLGRRYNEQFF
NA	TRBV30	TRBJ1-1	NA	TGTGCCTGGATTAAGGGAGCGAACACTGAAGCTTTCTTT	CAWIKGANTEAFF
TRBD1	TRBV3-1/TRBV3-2	TRBJ2-7	NA	TGTGCCAGCAGCTACAGGGGCCGGGGAGCCTACGAGCAGTACTTC	CASSYRGRGAYEQYF
TRBD1	TRBV19	TRBJ1-1	NA	TGTGCCAGTACCACGGGACAGTCGAACACTGAAGCTTTCTTT	CASTTGQSNTEAFF
NA	TRBV24-1	TRBJ2-1	NA	TGTGCCACCAGTGCGGTCGAGCGGGCGGCGGGCTCCTACAATGAGCAGTTCTTC	CATSAVERAAGSYNEQFF
TRBD1	TRBV5-4	TRBJ1-3	NA	TGTGCCAGCAGCTCCGGGACAGGGAGGAGAAACACCATATATTTT	CASSSGTGRRNTIYF
TRBD2	TRBV10-3	TRBJ2-7	few	TGTGCCATCAGGAAAGCGGGAGAAGGCGCCTCCTACGAGCAGTACTTC	CAIRKAGEGASYEQYF
NA	TRBV5-1	TRBJ1-1	NA	TGCGCCAGCAGCTTGGGGGCGCTGAACACTGAAGCTTTCTTT	CASSLGALNTEAFF
TRBD1	TRBV5-1	TRBJ2-7	NA	TGCGCCAGCAGCTTGGATTTGGGGGACAGCAGCATTTGGCAGTACTTC	CASSLDLGDSSIWQYF
TRBD2	TRBV7-9	TRBJ2-1	NA	TGTGCCAGCGACGCCGGGCGGGAGGGCTCGCACAAGTTCTTC	CASDAGREGSHKFF
NA	TRBV18	TRBJ2-7	NA	TGTGCCAGCTCACCAGGAGGGCGAGCGTCCTACGAGCAGTACTTC	CASSPGGRASYEQYF
NA	TRBV6-6	TRBJ1-1	NA	TGTGCCAGCAGCTTACAGGGAGCCGACGCCACTGAAGCTTTCTTT	CASSLQGADATEAFF
NA	TRBV7-9	TRBJ1-2	once	TGTGCCAGCAGTCGGGACATAAACTATGGCTACACCTTC	CASSRDINYGYTF
TRBD2	TRBV5-4	TRBJ2-7	NA	TGTGCCAGCAGCCCCGGACTAGCGGGAGGGCCGGGCGAGCAGTACTTC	CASSPGLAGGPGEQYF
NA	TRBV14	TRBJ2-5	once	TGTGCCAGCAGCCAGTCGAGGTGGACCCAGTACTTC	CASSQSRWTQYF
TRBD1	TRBV2	TRBJ2-3	NA	TGTGCCAGCAGTACCGGGACAGCCTACACAGATACGCAGTATTTT	CASSTGTAYTDTQYF
TRBD2	TRBV19	TRBJ2-7	few	TGTGCCAGTAGGGGACCGGGGGGCGAGCAGTACTTC	CASRGPGGEQYF
NA	TRBV28	TRBJ2-3	NA	TGTGCCAGCAGCCCCAGACTCGGCCCCGACACAGATACGCAGTATTTT	CASSPRLGPDTDTQYF
NA	TRBV5-1	TRBJ1-4	NA	TGCGCCAGCAGCTTAACAGGGAGTGGAGAAAAACTGTTTTTT	CASSLTGSGEKLFF
TRBD1	TRBV4-2	TRBJ2-7	NA	TGTGCCAGCAGCCTCCAGGGGGAGTTAGGCGAGCAGTACTTC	CASSLQGELGEQYF
NA	TRBV7-8	TRBJ1-5	NA	TGTGCCAGCAGCTTGGGGCCGAATCAGCCCCAGCATTTT	CASSLGPNQPQHF
TRBD1	TRBV19	TRBJ1-5	NA	TGTGCCAGTAGTATGATACAGGGGGTTTTCAATCAGCCCCAGCATTTT	CASSMIQGVFNQPQHF
TRBD2	TRBV10-2	TRBJ2-5	few	TGCGCCAGTCGACTAGCGGGGCAAGAGACCCAGTACTTC	CASRLAGQETQYF
NA	TRBV10-2	TRBJ1-4	NA	TGCGCCAGCAGTGACACACAGACCCATGAAAAACTGTTTTTT	CASSDTQTHEKLFF
TRBD2	TRBV27	TRBJ2-2	NA	TGTGCCAGCAGTTTATTAGGTCTAGCGGGGACATGGGAGCTGTTTTTT	CASSLLGLAGTWELFF
NA	TRBV6-5	TRBJ1-1	NA	TGTGCCAGCAGTCACGGGACTGAAGCTTTCTTT	CASSHGTEAFF
NA	TRBV5-6	TRBJ1-6	NA	TGTGCCAGCAGCCCCGAGGGCAGAACCTCACCCCTCCACTTT	CASSPEGRTSPLHF
TRBD1	TRBV29-1	TRBJ1-2	NA	TGCAGCGTTGCCACAGGGGGCGTCGGCTATGGCTACACCTTC	CSVATGGVGYGYTF